The 19 T cell receptor beta chains listed next were all sequenced from one sample in a study of blood T cells in healthy people across ages. With a J-beta primer mix and a sample-barcoded 5' primer, a second PCR ran 7 to 11 cycles. MiXCR, applied by TCRdb to the 5' RACE reads, yields one record per CDR3 protein. Of 630,000 or so distinct CDR3 sequences in the sample, roughly 32% were seen once. Sequencing used blood. Every receptor here comes from a woman aged 80 or older in good health.

In this sample, this clonotype turned up a few times. V is TRBV19 and J is TRBJ2-5; TRBD1 or TRBD2 may be the D gene (5 bases each). The CDR3 has 15 residues. The germline V and J ends were trimmed by 5 bases and 0 bases, with 13 bases remaining between them. From germline, CDR1 is LNHDA and CDR2 SQIVND (reference sequence). The DNA of the CDR3 is TGTGCCAGTAGTGTGGGACGGTCGGACCAAGAGACCCAGTACTTC. Encoded protein: CASSVGRSDQETQYF. Full variable domain (missing parts from reference TRBV19 and TRBJ2-5): DGGITQSPKYLFRKEGQNVTLSCEQNLNHDAMYWYRQDPGQGLRLIYYSQIVNDFQKGDIAEGYSVSREKKESFPLTVTSAQKNPTAFYLCASSVGRSDQETQYFGPGTRLLVL.

The V and J genes are TRBV30 and TRBJ1-1; TRBD1 might be the D (6 bases). Trimming took off 5 bases at V and 5 bases at J, with 12 bases between the two ends. This CDR3 has 12 amino acids. Germline V gene sequence: CDR1 GTSNPN, CDR2 SVGIG (reference sequence). CDR3: CAWFIRGTEAFF. Written as DNA, the CDR3 is TGTGCCTGGTTTATAAGGGGGACTGAAGCTTTCTTT.

This clonotype showed up many times. J is TRBJ2-2 and V is TRBV5-1, with no clear D. The CDR3 loop spans 14 amino acids. V lost 1 base, J lost 4 bases, and 8 bases lay in between. From germline, CDR1 is SGHRS and CDR2 YFSETQ. The CDR3 nucleotides are TGCGCCAGCAGCTTGCGTCCTTCCACCGGGGAGCTGTTTTTT. This sequence encodes CASSLRPSTGELFF.

As concerns this clonotype: A junction boundary mismatches the germline segment, possibly from a read error. The chain has TRBV20-1 and TRBJ2-7, with D maybe TRBD2 (5 bases). The J call may be in error: the DNA end matches TRBJ2-5 better. The CDR3 spans 15 residues. Per the germline V gene, CDR1 is DFQATT and CDR2 is SNEGSKA (reference sequence). The CDR3: CSATSGIVVQGTQYF. CDR3 sequence (DNA): TGCAGTGCTACATCGGGAATAGTTGTCCAAGGGACCCAGTACTTC.

This clonotype was seen repeatedly, ten times or more. This chain uses TRBV6-6 with TRBJ2-5; D is ambiguous. CDR3 size: 13 residues. Trimming left V 0 bases short and J 7 bases short, with 9 bases between. Germline loops: CDR1 MNHNY, CDR2 SVGAGI (reference sequence). CDR3: CASSYSPILTQYF. In DNA form, the CDR3 reads TGTGCCAGCAGTTACTCGCCTATTTTGACCCAGTACTTC.

The sample holds many counts of this clonotype. The chain uses TRBV28 and TRBJ2-7; D possibly corresponds to TRBD1 (6 bases). V lost 2 bases to trimming and J lost 2 bases, with 7 bases between them. Germline CDR1 is MDHEN and CDR2 is SYDVKM. This CDR3 contains 13 residues. In DNA form, the CDR3 reads TGTGCCAGCAGTTTACCAGGGGCCTACGAGCAGTACTTC. Translated: CASSLPGAYEQYF. Full variable domain (outside the CDR3, taken from reference TRBV28 and TRBJ2-7): DVKVTQSSRYLVKRTGEKVFLECVQDMDHENMFWYRQDPGLGLRLIYFSYDVKMKEKGDIPEGYSVSREKKERFSLILESASTNQTSMYLCASSLPGAYEQYFGPGTRLTVT.

This clonotype was observed a handful of times. V usage is TRBV7-9 and J usage is TRBJ1-1; D not resolved. CDR3 length: 14 residues. Trimming cost V 5 bases and J 0 bases, with 10 bases left between them. The V gene's germline CDR1 is SEHNR and CDR2 FQNEAQ (reference sequence). This CDR3 reads CASSPYSMNTEAFF. The CDR3 DNA reads TGTGCCAGCAGCCCCTATAGTATGAACACTGAAGCTTTCTTT.

This clonotype has only a few counts. This chain uses TRBV18 with TRBJ1-1; D remains unclear. The CDR3 has 17 amino acids. V lost 3 bases to trimming and J lost 4 bases, with 21 bases between them. Germline V gene lookup returns CDR1 KGHSH and CDR2 LQKENI. The CDR3 bases are TGTGCCAGCTCACCCGGAAGTATGGGTCGTGGGATCACTGAAGCTTTCTTT. Protein: CASSPGSMGRGITEAFF. The variable domain in full, with the rest retrieved from reference TRBV18 and TRBJ1-1, is NAGVMQNPRHLVRRRGQEARLRCSPMKGHSHVYWYRQLPEEGLKFMVYLQKENIIDESGMPKERFSAEFPKEGPSILRIQQVVRGDSAAYFCASSPGSMGRGITEAFFGQGTRLTVV.

This clonotype came up a few times. This chain connects TRBV18 to TRBJ1-1; D ambiguous. Germline CDR1 reads KGHSH; CDR2 reads LQKENI. Trimming pared 0 bases from V and 0 bases from J, leaving 5 bases between. The CDR3 spans 14 residues. The CDR3 nucleotides read TGTGCCAGCTCACCACCCTTAATGAACACTGAAGCTTTCTTT. Translated, it gives CASSPPLMNTEAFF.

This clonotype has only one observation. The V call is TRBV12-3 or TRBV12-4, the J call TRBJ2-4, with D tentatively TRBD1 or TRBD2 (5 bases each). The DNA end favors TRBJ2-7, so the J call may be wrong. The CDR3 covers 12 residues. This CDR3 is CASSWETDEQYF. CDR3 bases: TGTGCCAGCAGCTGGGAGACAGACGAGCAGTACTTC.

J is TRBJ2-1 and V is TRBV20-1; D is unclear. This CDR3 spans 16 amino acids. Germline V gene sequence: CDR1 DFQATT, CDR2 SNEGSKA (reference sequence). With 1 base removed from V and 0 bases from J, the gap between germline ends came to 13 bases. As DNA, the CDR3 is TGCAGTGCTAGAGTAGCCGGGCCCAGCTCCTACAATGAGCAGTTCTTC. This gives the protein CSARVAGPSSYNEQFF.

V gene TRBV28 combines with J gene TRBJ2-7; 8 bases line up with TRBD2. V shed 4 bases, J shed 3 bases, and the junction held 11 bases outside the gene matches. This CDR3 has 16 residues. The germline V gene encodes CDR1 MDHEN and CDR2 SYDVKM. CDR3 residues: CASSSPHSGSGYEQYF. CDR3 DNA: TGTGCCAGCAGTTCCCCCCACAGCGGGAGCGGCTACGAGCAGTACTTC.

The sample holds many counts of this clonotype. This sequence joins TRBV5-1 and TRBJ2-3; D uncertain. The CDR3 is 12 amino acids. The V gene's germline CDR1 is SGHRS and CDR2 YFSETQ. Trimming shortened V by 5 bases and J by 3 bases, and 7 bases separated the two germline ends. The CDR3 DNA is TGCGCCAGCAGGCTACAAACAGATACGCAGTATTTT. Translating it yields CASRLQTDTQYF.

Regarding this clonotype: Given a much more abundant clone one base away, this may be a read error. The genes are TRBV14 and TRBJ2-1, with TRBD2 identical over 15 bases. CDR3 length: 19 amino acids. Germline V gene sequence: CDR1 SGHDN, CDR2 FVKESK. Losses at the gene ends were 4 bases for V and 0 bases for J; bases not matched to a gene: 7. The CDR3 sequence is CASSPWTSGGVSSYNEQFF. DNA of the CDR3: TGTGCCAGCAGCCCTTGGACTAGCGGGGGGGTGAGCTCCTACAATGAGCAGTTCTTC.

As for this clonotype: Germline is not matched at one junction end, which may reflect a read error. This chain connects TRBV27 to TRBJ2-7; 10 bases line up with TRBD1. This CDR3 spans 16 amino acids. From germline, CDR1 is MNHEY and CDR2 SMNVEV (reference sequence). The CDR3 bases are TGTGCCAACAGTGTGACAGGGGGCTGGGGGCAAGAGACCCGGTACTTC. Its protein is CANSVTGGWGQETRYF.

This chain links TRBV27 with TRBJ1-2; a weak D match, TRBD1 (6 bases). Trimming took off 4 bases at V and 7 bases at J, with 19 bases between the two ends. From germline, CDR1 is MNHEY and CDR2 SMNVEV (reference sequence). The CDR3 runs 15 residues. The CDR3 region is CASSSIAQGRSGYTF. CDR3 in DNA: TGTGCCAGCAGTTCTATCGCCCAGGGGAGGAGTGGCTACACCTTC.

Many counts were recorded for this clonotype. The rearrangement uses TRBV7-2 and TRBJ1-1; D remains ambiguous. The CDR3 loop spans 16 amino acids. Deletions cut 0 bases from V and 0 bases from J, with 11 bases between. The germline V gene has CDR1 SGHTA and CDR2 FQGNSA. The CDR3, as DNA: TGTGCCAGCAGCTTAGCGGTCGGGGTCATGAACACTGAAGCTTTCTTT. Its protein is CASSLAVGVMNTEAFF.

For this clonotype: A much larger clone lies a single base off, so this may be a read error. The gene calls are TRBV9 and TRBJ1-1; 7 bases agree with TRBD1. Germline CDR1 and CDR2: SGDLS and YYNGEE. CDR3 length: 15 amino acids. Losses at the gene ends were 0 bases for V and 4 bases for J; bases not matched to a gene: 6. The chain's CDR3 is CASSVGDRICTEAFF. The CDR3 bases are TGTGCCAGCAGCGTAGGGGACAGAATCTGCACTGAAGCTTTCTTT.

This chain connects TRBV7-2 to TRBJ2-3, with no clear D. Germline loops: CDR1 SGHTA, CDR2 FQGNSA. This CDR3 contains 13 residues. The V end lost 5 bases, the J end lost 6 bases, and 12 bases lay between the germline ends. The DNA of the CDR3 is TGTGCCAGCAGCCCGCCGTGGCTGGATACGCAGTATTTT. This translates into CASSPPWLDTQYF.